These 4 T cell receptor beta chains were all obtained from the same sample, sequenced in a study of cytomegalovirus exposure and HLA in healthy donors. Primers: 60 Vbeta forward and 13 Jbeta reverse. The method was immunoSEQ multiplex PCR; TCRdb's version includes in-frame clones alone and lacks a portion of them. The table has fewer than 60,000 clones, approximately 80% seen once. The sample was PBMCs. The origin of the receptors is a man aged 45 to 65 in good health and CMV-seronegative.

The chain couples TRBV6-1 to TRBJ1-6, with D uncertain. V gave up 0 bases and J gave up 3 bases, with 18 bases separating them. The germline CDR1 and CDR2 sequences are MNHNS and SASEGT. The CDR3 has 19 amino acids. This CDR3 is CASSEALYRWEGYNSPLHF. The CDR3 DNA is TGTGCCAGCAGTGAAGCGCTTTATCGTTGGGAGGGCTATAATTCACCCCTCCACTTT.

CDR3 amino acids: CVRSLGEPLNTEAFF. CDR3 nucleotides: TGTGTCAGAAGCTTAGGGGAGCCTTTGAACACTGAAGCTTTCTTT. The chain carries TRBV7-5 and TRBJ1-1. TRBV7-5 is a documented pseudogene. The CDR3 contains 15 residues.

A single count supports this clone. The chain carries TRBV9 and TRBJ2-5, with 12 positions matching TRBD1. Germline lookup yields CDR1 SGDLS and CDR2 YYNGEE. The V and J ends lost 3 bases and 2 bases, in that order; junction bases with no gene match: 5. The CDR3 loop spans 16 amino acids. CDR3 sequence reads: CASSARDRGLQETQYF. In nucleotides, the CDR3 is TGTGCCAGCAGCGCAAGGGACAGGGGGCTTCAAGAGACCCAGTACTTC. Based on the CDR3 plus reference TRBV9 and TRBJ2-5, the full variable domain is DSGVTQTPKHLITATGQRVTLRCSPRSGDLSVYWYQQSLDQGLQFLIQYYNGEERAKGNILERFSAQQFPDLHSELNLSSLELGDSALYFCASSARDRGLQETQYFGPGTRLLVL.

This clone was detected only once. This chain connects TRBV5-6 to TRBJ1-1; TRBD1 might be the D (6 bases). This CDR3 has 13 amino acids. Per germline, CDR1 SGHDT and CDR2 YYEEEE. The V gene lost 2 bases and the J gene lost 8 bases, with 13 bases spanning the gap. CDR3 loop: CASSLGGVSEAFF. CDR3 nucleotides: TGTGCCAGCAGCTTAGGGGGTGTATCGGAAGCTTTCTTT.